This T cell receptor (beta chain) emerged from a study of T-cell reconstitution after alpha-beta-depleted transplantation in children. Turning to this clonotype: Its cognate antigen is unknown.

V gave up 3 bases and J gave up 3 bases, with 13 bases separating them. Germline V lookup: CDR1 SGHRS, CDR2 YFSETQ. The CDR3 runs 14 residues. Findings and caveats of the study: There were reportedly several hundred expanded graft clones from which alpha-beta T cells came about two months after transplant.

The TCRbeta library incorporated unique molecular identifiers. TCRdb independently ran MiXCR on the PCR reads; one entry per CDR3 protein. The table records over 400,000 distinct CDR3 sequences, approximately 41% of them present only once. The sample was PBMCs, taken before TCRalphabeta/CD19-depleted stem cell transplant. The V call is TRBV5-1, the J call TRBJ2-7; D may be TRBD1 (6 bases). This TCR was recovered from a girl aged 2 to 9 with aplastic anemia, due to receive a stem cell transplant. This chain's CDR3 is CASSWETGLYEQYF. CDR3 nucleotides: TGCGCCAGCAGCTGGGAGACAGGACTCTACGAGCAGTACTTC.